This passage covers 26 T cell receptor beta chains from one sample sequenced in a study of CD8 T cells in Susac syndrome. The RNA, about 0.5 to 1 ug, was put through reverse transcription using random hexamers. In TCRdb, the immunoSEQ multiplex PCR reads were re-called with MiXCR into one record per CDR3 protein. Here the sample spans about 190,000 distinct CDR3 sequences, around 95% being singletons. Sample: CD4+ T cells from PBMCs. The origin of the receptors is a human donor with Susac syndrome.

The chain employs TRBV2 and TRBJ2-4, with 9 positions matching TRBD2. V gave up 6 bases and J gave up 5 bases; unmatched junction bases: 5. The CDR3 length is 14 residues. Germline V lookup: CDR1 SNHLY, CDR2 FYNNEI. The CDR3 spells CASRLLAGQNIQYF. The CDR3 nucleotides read TGTGCCAGCAGGCTCCTAGCGGGGCAAAACATTCAGTACTTC. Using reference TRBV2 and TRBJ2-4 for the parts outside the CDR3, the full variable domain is EPEVTQTPSHQVTQMGQEVILRCVPISNHLYFYWYRQILGQKVEFLVSFYNNEISEKSEIFDDQFSVERPDGSNFTLKIRSTKLEDSAMYFCASRLLAGQNIQYFGAGTRLSVL.

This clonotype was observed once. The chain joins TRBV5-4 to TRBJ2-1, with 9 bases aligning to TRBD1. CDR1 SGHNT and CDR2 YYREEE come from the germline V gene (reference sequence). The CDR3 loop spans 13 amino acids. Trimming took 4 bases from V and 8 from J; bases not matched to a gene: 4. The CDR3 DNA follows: TGTGCCAGCAGCACAACAGGGGGCGATGAGCAGTTCTTC. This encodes CASSTTGGDEQFF.

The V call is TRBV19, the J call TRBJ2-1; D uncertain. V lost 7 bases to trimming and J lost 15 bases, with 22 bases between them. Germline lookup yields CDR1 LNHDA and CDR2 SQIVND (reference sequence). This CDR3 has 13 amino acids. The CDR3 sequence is CASTNTPPLDAFF. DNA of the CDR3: TGTGCCAGTACCAATACCCCCCCTCTCGACGCGTTCTTC.

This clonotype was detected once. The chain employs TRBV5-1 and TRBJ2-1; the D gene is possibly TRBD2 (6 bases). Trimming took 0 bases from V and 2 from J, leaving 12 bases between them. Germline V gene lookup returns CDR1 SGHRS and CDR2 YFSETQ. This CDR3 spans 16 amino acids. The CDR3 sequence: CASSLEAGYAYNEQFF. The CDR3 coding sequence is TGCGCCAGCAGCTTGGAGGCGGGGTACGCCTACAATGAGCAGTTCTTC.

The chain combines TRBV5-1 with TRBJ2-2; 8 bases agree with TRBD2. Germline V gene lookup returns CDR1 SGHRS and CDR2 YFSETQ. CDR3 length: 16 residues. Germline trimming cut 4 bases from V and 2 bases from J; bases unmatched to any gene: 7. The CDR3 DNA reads TGCGCCAGCAGCCGCGGGGGGACAACTAACACCGGGGAGCTGTTTTTT. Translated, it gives CASSRGGTTNTGELFF.

This CDR3 reads CAISERAGGIDTQYF. The CDR3 bases are TGTGCCATCAGTGAACGCGCTGGCGGCATCGATACGCAGTATTTT. The chain has TRBV10-3 and TRBJ2-3; no reliable D call. The CDR3 has 15 amino acids. The germline V gene encodes CDR1 ENHRY and CDR2 SYGVKD. Trimming shortened V by 3 bases and J by 6 bases, and 16 bases separated the two germline ends.

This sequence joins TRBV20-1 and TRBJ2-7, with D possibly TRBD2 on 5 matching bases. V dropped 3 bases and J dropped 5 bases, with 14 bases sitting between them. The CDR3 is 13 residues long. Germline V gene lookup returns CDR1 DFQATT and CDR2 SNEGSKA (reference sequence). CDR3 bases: TGCAGTGCTAGTAAACTAGTCGCCGACGAGCAGTACTTC. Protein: CSASKLVADEQYF.

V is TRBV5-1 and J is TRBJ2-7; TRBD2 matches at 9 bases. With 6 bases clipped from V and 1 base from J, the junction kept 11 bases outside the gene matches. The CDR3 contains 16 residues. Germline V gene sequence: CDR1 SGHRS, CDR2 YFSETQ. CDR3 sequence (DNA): TGCGCCAGCACAGAATACCCGGGACTAGCTTCCTACGAGCAGTACTTC. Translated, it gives CASTEYPGLASYEQYF. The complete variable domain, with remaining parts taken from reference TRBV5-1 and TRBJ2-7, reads KAGVTQTPRYLIKTRGQQVTLSCSPISGHRSVSWYQQTPGQGLQFLFEYFSETQRNKGNFPGRFSGRQFSNSRSEMNVSTLELGDSALYLCASTEYPGLASYEQYFGPGTRLTVT.

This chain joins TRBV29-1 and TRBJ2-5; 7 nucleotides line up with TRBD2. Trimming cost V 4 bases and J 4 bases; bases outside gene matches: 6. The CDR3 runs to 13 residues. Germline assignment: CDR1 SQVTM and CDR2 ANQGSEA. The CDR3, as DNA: TGCAGCGTTGGGCCTAGCGGTCGAGAGACCCAGTACTTC. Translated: CSVGPSGRETQYF. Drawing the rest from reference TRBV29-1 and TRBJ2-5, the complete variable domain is SAVISQKPSRDICQRGTSLTIQCQVDSQVTMMFWYRQQPGQSLTLIATANQGSEATYESGFVIDKFPISRPNLTFSTLTVSNMSPEDSSIYLCSVGPSGRETQYFGPGTRLLVL.

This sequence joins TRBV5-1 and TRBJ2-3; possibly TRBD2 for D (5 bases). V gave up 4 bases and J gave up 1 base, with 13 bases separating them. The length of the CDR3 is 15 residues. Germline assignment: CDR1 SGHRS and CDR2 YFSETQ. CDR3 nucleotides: TGCGCCAGCAGCCCTCTTGGTAGCGGCACAGATACGCAGTATTTT. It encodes CASSPLGSGTDTQYF.

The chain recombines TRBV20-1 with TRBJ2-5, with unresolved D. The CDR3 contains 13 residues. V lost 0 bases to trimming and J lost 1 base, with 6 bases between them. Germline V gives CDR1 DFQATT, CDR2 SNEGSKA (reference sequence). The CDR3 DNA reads TGCAGTGCTAGAGATGGACGCCAAGAGACCCAGTACTTC. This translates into CSARDGRQETQYF.

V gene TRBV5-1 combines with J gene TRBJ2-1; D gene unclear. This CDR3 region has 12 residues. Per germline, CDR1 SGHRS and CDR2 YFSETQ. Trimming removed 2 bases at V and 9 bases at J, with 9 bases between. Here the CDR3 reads CASSFDRFEQFF. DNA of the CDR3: TGCGCCAGCAGCTTCGACCGTTTTGAGCAGTTCTTC.

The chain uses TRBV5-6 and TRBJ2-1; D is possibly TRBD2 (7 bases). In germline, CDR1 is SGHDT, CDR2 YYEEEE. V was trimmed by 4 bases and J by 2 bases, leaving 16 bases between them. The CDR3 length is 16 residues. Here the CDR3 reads CASSPSGGAPYNEQFF. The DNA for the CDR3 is TGTGCCAGCAGCCCATCGGGGGGCGCGCCCTACAATGAGCAGTTCTTC.

CDR3 nucleotides: TGTGCCAGCAGTCGACAGGGTGGCGAAAAACTGTTTTTT. The encoded protein is CASSRQGGEKLFF. This chain joins TRBV12-3 or TRBV12-4 and TRBJ1-4, with 7 bases identical to TRBD1. Germline trimming cut 5 bases from V and 8 bases from J; bases unmatched to any gene: 5. The CDR3 has 13 amino acids.

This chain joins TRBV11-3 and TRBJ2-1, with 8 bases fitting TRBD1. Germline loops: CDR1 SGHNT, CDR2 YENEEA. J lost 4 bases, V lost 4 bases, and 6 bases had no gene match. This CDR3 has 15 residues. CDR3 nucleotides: TGTGCCAGCAGCTCCCGGGGGACAGGATACAATGAGCAGTTCTTC. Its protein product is CASSSRGTGYNEQFF.

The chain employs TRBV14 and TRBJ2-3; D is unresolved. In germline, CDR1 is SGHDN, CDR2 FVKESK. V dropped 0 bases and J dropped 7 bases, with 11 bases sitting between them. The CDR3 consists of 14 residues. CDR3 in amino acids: CASSQETTPHTQYF. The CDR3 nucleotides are TGTGCCAGCAGCCAAGAAACTACCCCCCATACGCAGTATTTT.

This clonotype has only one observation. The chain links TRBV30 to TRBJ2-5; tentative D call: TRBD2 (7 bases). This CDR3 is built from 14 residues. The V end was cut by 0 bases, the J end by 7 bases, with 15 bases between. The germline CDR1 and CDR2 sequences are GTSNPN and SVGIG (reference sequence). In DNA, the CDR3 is TGTGCCTGGAGTGTTGGGGGGGCAGGGGCGACCCAGTACTTC. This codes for CAWSVGGAGATQYF. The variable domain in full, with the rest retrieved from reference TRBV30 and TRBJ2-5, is SQTIHQWPATLVQPVGSPLSLECTVEGTSNPNLYWYRQAAGRGLQLLFYSVGIGQISSEVPQNLSASRPQDRQFILSSKKLLLSDSGFYLCAWSVGGAGATQYFGPGTRLLVL.

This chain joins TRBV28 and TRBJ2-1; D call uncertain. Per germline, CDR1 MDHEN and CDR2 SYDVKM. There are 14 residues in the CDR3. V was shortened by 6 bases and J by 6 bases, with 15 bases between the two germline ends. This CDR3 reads CASSPSRPSNEQFF. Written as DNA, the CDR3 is TGTGCCAGCAGCCCCTCTCGCCCCAGCAATGAGCAGTTCTTC.

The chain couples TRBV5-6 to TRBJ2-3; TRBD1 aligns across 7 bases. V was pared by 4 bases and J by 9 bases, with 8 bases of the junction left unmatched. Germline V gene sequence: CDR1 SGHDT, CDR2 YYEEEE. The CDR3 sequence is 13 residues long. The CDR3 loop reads CASSPGTDLTQYF. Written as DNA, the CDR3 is TGTGCCAGCAGCCCGGGGACAGATTTAACGCAGTATTTT.

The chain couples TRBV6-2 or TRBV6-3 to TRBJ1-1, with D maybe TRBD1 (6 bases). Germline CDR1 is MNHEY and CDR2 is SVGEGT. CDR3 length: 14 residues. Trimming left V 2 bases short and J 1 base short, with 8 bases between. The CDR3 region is CASSYGTQNTEAFF. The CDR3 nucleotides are TGTGCCAGCAGTTACGGGACACAGAACACTGAAGCTTTCTTT.

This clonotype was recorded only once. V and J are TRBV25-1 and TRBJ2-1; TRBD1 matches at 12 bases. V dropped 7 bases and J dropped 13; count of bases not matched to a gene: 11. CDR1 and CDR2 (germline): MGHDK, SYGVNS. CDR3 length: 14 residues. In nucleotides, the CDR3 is TGTGCCAGCACCGAACTCGGGACAGGGGGCTTCCAGTTCTTC. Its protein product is CASTELGTGGFQFF.

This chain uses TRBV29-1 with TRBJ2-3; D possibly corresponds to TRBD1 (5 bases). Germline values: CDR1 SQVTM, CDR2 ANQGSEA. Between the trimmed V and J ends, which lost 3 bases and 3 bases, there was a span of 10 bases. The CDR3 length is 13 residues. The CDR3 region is CSVDQGWTDTQYF. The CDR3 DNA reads TGCAGCGTTGATCAGGGTTGGACAGATACGCAGTATTTT.

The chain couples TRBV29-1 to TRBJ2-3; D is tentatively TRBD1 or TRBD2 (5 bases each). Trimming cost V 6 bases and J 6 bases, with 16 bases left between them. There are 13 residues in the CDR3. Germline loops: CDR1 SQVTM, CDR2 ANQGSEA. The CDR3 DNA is TGCAGCGTCCCCATCGGGGCGAAGGATACGCAGTATTTT. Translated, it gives CSVPIGAKDTQYF.

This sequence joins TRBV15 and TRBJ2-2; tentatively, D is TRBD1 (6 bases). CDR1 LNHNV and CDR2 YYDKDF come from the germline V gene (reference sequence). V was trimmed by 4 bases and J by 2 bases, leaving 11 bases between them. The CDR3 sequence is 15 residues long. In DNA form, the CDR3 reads TGTGCCACCAGCAAGGGGGTCCTTAACACCGGGGAGCTGTTTTTT. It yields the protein CATSKGVLNTGELFF.

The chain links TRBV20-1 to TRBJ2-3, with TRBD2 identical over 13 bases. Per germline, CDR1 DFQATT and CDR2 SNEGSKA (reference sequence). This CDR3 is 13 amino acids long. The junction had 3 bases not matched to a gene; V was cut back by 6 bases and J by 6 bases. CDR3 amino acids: CSALGLAGDTQYF. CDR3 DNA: TGCAGTGCCCTGGGACTAGCGGGGGATACGCAGTATTTT.

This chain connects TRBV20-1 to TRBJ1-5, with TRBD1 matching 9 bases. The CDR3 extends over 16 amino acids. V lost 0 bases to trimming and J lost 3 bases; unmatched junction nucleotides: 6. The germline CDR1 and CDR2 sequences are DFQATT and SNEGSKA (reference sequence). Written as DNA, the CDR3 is TGCAGTGCTAGAGATCCAAGGACAGGGGACAATCAGCCCCAGCATTTT. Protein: CSARDPRTGDNQPQHF.